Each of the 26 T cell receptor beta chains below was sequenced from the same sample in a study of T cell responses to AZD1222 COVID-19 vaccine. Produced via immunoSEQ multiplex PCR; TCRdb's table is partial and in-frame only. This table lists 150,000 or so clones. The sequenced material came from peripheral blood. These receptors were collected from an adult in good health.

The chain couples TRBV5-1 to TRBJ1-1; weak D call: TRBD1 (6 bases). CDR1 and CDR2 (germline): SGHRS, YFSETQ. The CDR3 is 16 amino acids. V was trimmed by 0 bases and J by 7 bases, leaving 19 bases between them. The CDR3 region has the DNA TGCGCCAGCAGCTTGGACCGGGGGAGTGGGGGCAATGAAGCTTTCTTT. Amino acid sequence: CASSLDRGSGGNEAFF.

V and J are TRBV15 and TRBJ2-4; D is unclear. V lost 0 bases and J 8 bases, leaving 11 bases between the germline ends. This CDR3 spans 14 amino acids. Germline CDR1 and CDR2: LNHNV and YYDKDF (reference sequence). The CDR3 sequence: CATSRDRKKHIQYF. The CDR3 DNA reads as TGTGCCACCAGCAGAGATCGAAAGAAGCACATTCAGTACTTC. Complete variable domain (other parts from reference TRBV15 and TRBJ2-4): DAMVIQNPRYQVTQFGKPVTLSCSQTLNHNVMYWYQQKSSQAPKLLFHYYDKDFNNEADTPDNFQSRRPNTSFCFLDIRSPGLGDTAMYLCATSRDRKKHIQYFGAGTRLSVL.

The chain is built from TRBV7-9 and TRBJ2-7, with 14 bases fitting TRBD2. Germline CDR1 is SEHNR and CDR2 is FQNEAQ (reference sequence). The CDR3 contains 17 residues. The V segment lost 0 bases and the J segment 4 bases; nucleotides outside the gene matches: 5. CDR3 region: CASSLAYGTSGGYEQYF. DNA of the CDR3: TGTGCCAGCAGCTTAGCGTACGGGACTAGCGGGGGTTACGAGCAGTACTTC.

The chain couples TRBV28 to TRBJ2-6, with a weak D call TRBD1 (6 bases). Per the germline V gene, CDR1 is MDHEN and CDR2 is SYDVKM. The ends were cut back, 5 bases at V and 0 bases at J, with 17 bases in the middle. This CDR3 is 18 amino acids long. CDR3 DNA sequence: TGTGCCAGCAGTATCCTGACAGGAGGAACCTCTGGGGCCAACGTCCTGACTTTC. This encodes CASSILTGGTSGANVLTF. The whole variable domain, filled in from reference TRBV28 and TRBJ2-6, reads DVKVTQSSRYLVKRTGEKVFLECVQDMDHENMFWYRQDPGLGLRLIYFSYDVKMKEKGDIPEGYSVSREKKERFSLILESASTNQTSMYLCASSILTGGTSGANVLTFGAGSRLTVL.

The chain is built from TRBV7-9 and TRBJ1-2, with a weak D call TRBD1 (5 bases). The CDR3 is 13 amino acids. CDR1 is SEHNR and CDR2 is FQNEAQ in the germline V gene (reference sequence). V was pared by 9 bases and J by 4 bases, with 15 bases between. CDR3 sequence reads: CASAPTEIYGYTF. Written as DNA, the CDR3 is TGTGCCAGTGCCCCGACAGAGATCTATGGCTACACCTTC. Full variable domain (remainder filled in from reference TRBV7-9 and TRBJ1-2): DTGVSQNPRHKITKRGQNVTFRCDPISEHNRLYWYRQTLGQGPEFLTYFQNEAQLEKSRLLSDRFSAERPKGSFSTLEIQRTEQGDSAMYLCASAPTEIYGYTFGSGTRLTVV.

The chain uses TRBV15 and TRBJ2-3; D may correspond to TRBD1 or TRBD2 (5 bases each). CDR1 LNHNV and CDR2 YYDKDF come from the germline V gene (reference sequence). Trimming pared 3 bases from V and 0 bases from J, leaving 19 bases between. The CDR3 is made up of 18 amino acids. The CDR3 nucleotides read TGTGCCACCAGCAGTGGCTGGGGCTCCCGGGGTAGCACAGATACGCAGTATTTT. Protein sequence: CATSSGWGSRGSTDTQYF.

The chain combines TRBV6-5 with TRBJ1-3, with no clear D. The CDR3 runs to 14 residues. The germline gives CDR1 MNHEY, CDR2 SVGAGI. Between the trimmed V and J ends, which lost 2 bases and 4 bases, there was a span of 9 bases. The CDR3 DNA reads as TGTGCCAGCAGTTACAAGAGGGAGGGAAACACCATATATTTT. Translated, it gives CASSYKREGNTIYF.

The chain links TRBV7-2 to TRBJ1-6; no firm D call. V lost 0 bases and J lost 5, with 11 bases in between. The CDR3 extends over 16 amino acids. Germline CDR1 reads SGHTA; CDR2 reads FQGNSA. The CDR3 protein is CASSLAGGINNSPLHF. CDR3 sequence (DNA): TGTGCCAGCAGCTTAGCGGGTGGTATCAATAATTCACCCCTCCACTTT.

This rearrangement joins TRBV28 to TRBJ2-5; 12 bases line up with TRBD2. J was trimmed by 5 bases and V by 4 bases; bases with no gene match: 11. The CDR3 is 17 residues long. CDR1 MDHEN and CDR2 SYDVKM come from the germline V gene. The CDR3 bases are TGTGCCAGCAGTTCCCCCCGACTAGCGGGAGTAGGGGAGACCCAGTACTTC. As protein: CASSSPRLAGVGETQYF. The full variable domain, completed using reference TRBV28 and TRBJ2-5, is DVKVTQSSRYLVKRTGEKVFLECVQDMDHENMFWYRQDPGLGLRLIYFSYDVKMKEKGDIPEGYSVSREKKERFSLILESASTNQTSMYLCASSSPRLAGVGETQYFGPGTRLLVL.

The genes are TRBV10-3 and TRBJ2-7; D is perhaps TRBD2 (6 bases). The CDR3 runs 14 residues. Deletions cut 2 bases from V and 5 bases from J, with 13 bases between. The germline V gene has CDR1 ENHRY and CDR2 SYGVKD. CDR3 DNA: TGTGCCATCAGTGAGCAACTCGGGGAGGACGAGCAGTACTTC. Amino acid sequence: CAISEQLGEDEQYF.

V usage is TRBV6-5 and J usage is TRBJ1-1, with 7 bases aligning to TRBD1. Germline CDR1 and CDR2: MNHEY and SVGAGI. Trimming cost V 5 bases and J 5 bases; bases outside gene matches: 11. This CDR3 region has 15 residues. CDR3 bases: TGTGCCAGCAGTCCAACGCCGACAGGGAGGACTGAAGCTTTCTTT. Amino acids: CASSPTPTGRTEAFF.

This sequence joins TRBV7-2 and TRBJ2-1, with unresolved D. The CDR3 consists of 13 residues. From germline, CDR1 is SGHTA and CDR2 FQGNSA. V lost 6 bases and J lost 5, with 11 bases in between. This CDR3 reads CASRDYNDNEQFF. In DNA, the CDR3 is TGTGCCAGCAGGGATTACAACGACAATGAGCAGTTCTTC.

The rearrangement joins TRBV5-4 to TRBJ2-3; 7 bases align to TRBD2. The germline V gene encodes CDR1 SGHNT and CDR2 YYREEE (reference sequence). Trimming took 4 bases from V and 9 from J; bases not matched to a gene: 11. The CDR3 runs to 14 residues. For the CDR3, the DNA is TGTGCCAGCAGCCCGGGGGTCTCTAGCGGCACGCAGTATTTT. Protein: CASSPGVSSGTQYF. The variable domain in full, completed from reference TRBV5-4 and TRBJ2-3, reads ETGVTQSPTHLIKTRGQQVTLRCSSQSGHNTVSWYQQALGQGPQFIFQYYREEENGRGNFPPRFSGLQFPNYSSELNVNALELDDSALYLCASSPGVSSGTQYFGPGTRLTVL.

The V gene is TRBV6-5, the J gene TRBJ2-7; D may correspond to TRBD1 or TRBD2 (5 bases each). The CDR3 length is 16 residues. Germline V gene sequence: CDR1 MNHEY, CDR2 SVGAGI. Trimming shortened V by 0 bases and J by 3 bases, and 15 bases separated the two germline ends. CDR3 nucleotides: TGTGCCAGCAGTTACTCGCGGTGGGGCGCGGGCTACGAGCAGTACTTC. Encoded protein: CASSYSRWGAGYEQYF.

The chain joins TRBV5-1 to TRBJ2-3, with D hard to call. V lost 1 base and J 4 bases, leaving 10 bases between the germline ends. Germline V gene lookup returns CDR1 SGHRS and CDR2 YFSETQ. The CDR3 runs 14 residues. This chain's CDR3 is CASSLRLSADTQYF. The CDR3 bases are TGCGCCAGCAGCTTGAGGCTTTCTGCAGATACGCAGTATTTT.

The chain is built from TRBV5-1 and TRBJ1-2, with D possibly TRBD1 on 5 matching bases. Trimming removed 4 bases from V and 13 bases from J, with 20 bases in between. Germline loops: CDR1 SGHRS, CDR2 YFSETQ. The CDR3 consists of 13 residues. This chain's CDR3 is CASSPNGHLAGTF. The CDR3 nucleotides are TGCGCCAGCAGCCCCAATGGACACCTTGCGGGCACCTTC.

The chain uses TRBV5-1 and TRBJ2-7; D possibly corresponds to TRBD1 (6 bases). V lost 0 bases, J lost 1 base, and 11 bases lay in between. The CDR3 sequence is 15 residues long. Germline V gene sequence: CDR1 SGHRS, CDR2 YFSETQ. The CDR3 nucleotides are TGCGCCAGCAGCTTGGGCGGTACAGGGTCCTACGAGCAGTACTTC. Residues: CASSLGGTGSYEQYF. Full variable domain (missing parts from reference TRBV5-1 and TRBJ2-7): KAGVTQTPRYLIKTRGQQVTLSCSPISGHRSVSWYQQTPGQGLQFLFEYFSETQRNKGNFPGRFSGRQFSNSRSEMNVSTLELGDSALYLCASSLGGTGSYEQYFGPGTRLTVT.

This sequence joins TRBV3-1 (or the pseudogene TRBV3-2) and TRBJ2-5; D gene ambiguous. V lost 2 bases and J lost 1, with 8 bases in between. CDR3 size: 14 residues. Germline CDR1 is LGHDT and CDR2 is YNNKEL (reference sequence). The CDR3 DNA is TGTGCCAGCAGCCAACCGCCACTCCAAGAGACCCAGTACTTC. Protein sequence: CASSQPPLQETQYF.

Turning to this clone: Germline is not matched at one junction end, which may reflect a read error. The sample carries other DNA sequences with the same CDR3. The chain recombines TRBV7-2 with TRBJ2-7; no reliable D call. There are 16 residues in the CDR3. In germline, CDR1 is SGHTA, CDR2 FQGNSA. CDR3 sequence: CASSTIYGPRTYEQYF. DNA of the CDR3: TGTGCCAGCAGCACCATCTACGGACCCCGGACCTACGAGCAATACTTC.

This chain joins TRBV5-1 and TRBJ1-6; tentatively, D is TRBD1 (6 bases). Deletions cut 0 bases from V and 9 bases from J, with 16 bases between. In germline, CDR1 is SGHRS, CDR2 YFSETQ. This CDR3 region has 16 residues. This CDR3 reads CASSLVSGAPGSPLHF. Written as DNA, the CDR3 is TGCGCCAGCAGCTTGGTATCGGGGGCGCCTGGTTCACCCCTCCACTTT.

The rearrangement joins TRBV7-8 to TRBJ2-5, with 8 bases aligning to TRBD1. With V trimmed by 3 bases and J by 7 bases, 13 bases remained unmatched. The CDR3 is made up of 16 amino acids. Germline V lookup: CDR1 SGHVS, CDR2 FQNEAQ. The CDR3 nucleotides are TGTGCCAGCAGCTTGGGCGACAGGGGTCTAATTGGGACCCAGTACTTC. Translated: CASSLGDRGLIGTQYF.

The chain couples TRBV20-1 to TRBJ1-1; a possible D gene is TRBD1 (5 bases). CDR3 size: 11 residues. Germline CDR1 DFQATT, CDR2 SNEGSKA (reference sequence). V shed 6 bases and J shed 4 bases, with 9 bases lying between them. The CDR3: CSAPGATEAFF. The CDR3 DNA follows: TGCAGTGCCCCTGGGGCCACTGAAGCTTTCTTT.

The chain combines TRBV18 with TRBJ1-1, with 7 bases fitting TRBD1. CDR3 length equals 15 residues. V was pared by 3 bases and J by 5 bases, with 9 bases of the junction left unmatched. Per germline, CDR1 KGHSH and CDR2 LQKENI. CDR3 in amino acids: CASSPRQGVGTEAFF. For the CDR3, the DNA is TGTGCCAGCTCACCTCGACAGGGTGTGGGTACTGAAGCTTTCTTT.

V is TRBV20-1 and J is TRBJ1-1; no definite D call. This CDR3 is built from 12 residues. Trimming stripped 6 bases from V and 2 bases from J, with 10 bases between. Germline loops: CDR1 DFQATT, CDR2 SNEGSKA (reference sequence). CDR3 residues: CSASRINTEAFF. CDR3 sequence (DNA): TGCAGTGCCAGTAGGATAAACACTGAAGCTTTCTTT.

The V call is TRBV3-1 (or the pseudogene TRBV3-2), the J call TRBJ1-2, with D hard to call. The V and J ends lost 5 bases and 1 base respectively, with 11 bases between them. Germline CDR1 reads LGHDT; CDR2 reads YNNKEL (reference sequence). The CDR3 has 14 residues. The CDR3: CASSYSTDNYGYTF. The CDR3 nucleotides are TGTGCCAGCAGCTACAGTACAGATAACTATGGCTACACCTTC.

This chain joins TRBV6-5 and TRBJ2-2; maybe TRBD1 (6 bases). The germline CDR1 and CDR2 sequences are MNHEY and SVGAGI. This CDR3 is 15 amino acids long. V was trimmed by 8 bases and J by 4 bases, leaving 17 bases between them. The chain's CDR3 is CASGRQAWGTGELFF. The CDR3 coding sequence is TGTGCCAGCGGGAGACAGGCTTGGGGCACCGGGGAGCTGTTTTTT.